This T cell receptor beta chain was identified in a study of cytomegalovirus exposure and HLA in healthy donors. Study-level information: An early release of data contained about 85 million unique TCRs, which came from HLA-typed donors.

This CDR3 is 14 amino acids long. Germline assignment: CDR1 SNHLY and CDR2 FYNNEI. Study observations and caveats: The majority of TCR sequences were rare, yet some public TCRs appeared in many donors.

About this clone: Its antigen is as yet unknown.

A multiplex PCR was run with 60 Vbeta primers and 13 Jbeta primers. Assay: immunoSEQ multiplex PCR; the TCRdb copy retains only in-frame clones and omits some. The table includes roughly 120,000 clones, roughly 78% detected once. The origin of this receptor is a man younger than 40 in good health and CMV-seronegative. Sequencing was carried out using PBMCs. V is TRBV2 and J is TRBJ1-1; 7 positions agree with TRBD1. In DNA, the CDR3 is TGTGCTATCACCGGACCAGGGGGAAACACTGAAGCTTTCTTT. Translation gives CAITGPGGNTEAFF.